This is a list of T cell receptor beta chains from one sample in a study of memory CD4+ T cells and cytomegalovirus serostatus. Using immunoSEQ multiplex PCR, the repertoire was profiled, and TCRdb retains in-frame clones only, with some absent. The sample records about 56,000 clones, roughly 87% being singletons. Sequencing was performed on memory CD4+ T cells from blood. The receptors come from an adult in good health and CMV-seronegative. The CDR3 runs from the conserved cysteine through the conserved F or W.

cdr3_aa: CASSLEVAGYNEQFF
j_call: TRBJ2-1
v_call: TRBV11-3

cdr3_aa: CASSQDGSGGGYEQYF
j_call: TRBJ2-7
v_call: TRBV4-3

cdr3_aa: CASSQSRADPLKWPLHF
j_call: TRBJ1-6
v_call: TRBV23-1

cdr3_aa: CASSLATQGYEQYF
j_call: TRBJ2-7
v_call: TRBV7-2

cdr3_aa: CASTGQLNTEAFF
j_call: TRBJ1-1
v_call: TRBV28

cdr3_aa: CASSLSGAMNTEAFF
j_call: TRBJ1-1
v_call: TRBV27

cdr3_aa: CASSRDSNQPQHF
j_call: TRBJ1-5
v_call: TRBV7-8

cdr3_aa: CASSVQGADYGYTF
j_call: TRBJ1-2
v_call: TRBV6-6

cdr3_aa: CASSSTSGGQHSYNEQFF
j_call: TRBJ2-1
v_call: TRBV7-2

cdr3_aa: CASSLTPTIPDRVTDTQYF
j_call: TRBJ2-3
v_call: TRBV28

cdr3_aa: CASSYTGPNQPQHF
j_call: TRBJ1-5
v_call: TRBV28

cdr3_aa: CASSSVGRGQETQYF
j_call: TRBJ2-5
v_call: TRBV5-1

cdr3_aa: CASSLAPTSYNEQFF
j_call: TRBJ2-1
v_call: TRBV7-2

cdr3_aa: CASKEGGTEAFF
j_call: TRBJ1-1
v_call: TRBV5-1

cdr3_aa: CACQRLPLNYGYTF
j_call: TRBJ1-2
v_call: TRBV30

cdr3_aa: CASSTGQLTEAFF
j_call: TRBJ1-1
v_call: TRBV5-4